This TCR beta chain was found in a study of CD8+ T cells in alopecia areata. cDNA serving as the sequencing template came from extracted, reverse transcribed RNA. TCRdb keeps only in-frame clones here, not all; method: immunoSEQ multiplex PCR. The sample lists tens of thousands of clones, around 50% occurring once. Study observations and caveats: TCRs were shared less clearly across patients than in mice, possibly for HLA-related reasons. Researchers report lesional scalp, most notably alopecia totalis/universalis, outstripped normal scalp in clonality.

Per the germline V gene, CDR1 is SQVTM and CDR2 is ANQGSEA. V shed 7 bases and J shed 8 bases, with 11 bases lying between them. The CDR3 spans 10 residues. A note on this clone: Antigen specificity is unknown.

CD25+CD127- cells were obtained by sorting CD4+ cells, for roughly five patients. Researchers took lesional scalp punch biopsies and peripheral blood from people who were alopecia areata patients. The chain couples TRBV29-1 to TRBJ1-2; D gene uncertain. This clonotype was sampled from a human donor with alopecia areata. What was sequenced was CD4+ Tregs sorted from blood. DNA for the CDR3: TGCAGCGAGACACCCCCGGGCTACACCTTC. Its translation is CSETPPGYTF.